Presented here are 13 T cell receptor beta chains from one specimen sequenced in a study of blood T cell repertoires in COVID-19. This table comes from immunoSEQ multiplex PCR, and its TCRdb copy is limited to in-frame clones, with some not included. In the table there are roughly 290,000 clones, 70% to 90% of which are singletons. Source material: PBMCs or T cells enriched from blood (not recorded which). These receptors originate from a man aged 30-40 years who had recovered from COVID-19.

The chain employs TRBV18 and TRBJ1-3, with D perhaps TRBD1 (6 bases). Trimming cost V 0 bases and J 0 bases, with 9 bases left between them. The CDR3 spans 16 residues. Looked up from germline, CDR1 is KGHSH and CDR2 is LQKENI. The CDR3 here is CASSPPGTISGNTIYF. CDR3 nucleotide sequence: TGTGCCAGCTCACCACCCGGGACAATCTCTGGAAACACCATATATTTT.

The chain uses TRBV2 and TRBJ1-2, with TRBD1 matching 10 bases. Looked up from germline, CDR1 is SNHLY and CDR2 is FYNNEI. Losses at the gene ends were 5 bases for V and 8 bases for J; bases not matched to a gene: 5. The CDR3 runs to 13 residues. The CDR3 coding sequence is TGTGCCAGCAGTACCGGACAGGGGGGAGGCTACACCTTC. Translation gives CASSTGQGGGYTF. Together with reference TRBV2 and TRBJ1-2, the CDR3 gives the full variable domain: EPEVTQTPSHQVTQMGQEVILRCVPISNHLYFYWYRQILGQKVEFLVSFYNNEISEKSEIFDDQFSVERPDGSNFTLKIRSTKLEDSAMYFCASSTGQGGGYTFGSGTRLTVV.

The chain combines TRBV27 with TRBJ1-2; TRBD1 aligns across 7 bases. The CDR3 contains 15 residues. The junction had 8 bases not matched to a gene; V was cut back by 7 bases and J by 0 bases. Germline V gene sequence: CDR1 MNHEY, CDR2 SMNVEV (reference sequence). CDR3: CASTRQGSANYGYTF. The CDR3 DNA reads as TGTGCCAGCACCCGACAGGGCTCGGCTAACTATGGCTACACCTTC.

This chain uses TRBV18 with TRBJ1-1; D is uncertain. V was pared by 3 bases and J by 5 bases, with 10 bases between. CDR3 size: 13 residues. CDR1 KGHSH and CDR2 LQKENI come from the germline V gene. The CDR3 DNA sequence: TGTGCCAGCTCACCTTGGGGAGGAACTGAAGCTTTCTTT. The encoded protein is CASSPWGGTEAFF.

The CDR3 loop is CASSLITGTNEKLFF. The CDR3 nucleotides are TGTGCCAGCAGCTTAATTACAGGCACTAATGAAAAACTGTTTTTT. The rearrangement uses TRBV7-9 and TRBJ1-4; possible D gene TRBD1, 5 bases. Germline V CDR1 and CDR2: SEHNR, FQNEAQ (reference sequence). The CDR3 is made up of 15 amino acids. Deletions cut 2 bases from V and 2 bases from J, with 9 bases between.

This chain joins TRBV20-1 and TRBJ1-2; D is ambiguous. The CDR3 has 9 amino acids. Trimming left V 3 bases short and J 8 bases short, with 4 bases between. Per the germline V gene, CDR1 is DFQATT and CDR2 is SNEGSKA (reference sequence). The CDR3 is CSAREGYTF. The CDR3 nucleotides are TGCAGTGCTAGGGAGGGCTACACCTTC.

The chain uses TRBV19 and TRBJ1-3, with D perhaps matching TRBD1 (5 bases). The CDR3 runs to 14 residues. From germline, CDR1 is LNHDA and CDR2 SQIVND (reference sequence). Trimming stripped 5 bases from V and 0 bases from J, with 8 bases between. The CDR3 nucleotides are TGTGCCAGTAGTGCCGGGGGCTCTGGAAACACCATATATTTT. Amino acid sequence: CASSAGGSGNTIYF.

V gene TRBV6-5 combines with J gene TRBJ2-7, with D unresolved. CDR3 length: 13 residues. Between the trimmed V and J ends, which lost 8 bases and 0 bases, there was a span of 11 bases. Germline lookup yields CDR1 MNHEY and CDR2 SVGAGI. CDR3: CASRAPLSYEQYF. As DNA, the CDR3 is TGTGCCAGCCGAGCTCCCCTCTCCTACGAGCAGTACTTC.

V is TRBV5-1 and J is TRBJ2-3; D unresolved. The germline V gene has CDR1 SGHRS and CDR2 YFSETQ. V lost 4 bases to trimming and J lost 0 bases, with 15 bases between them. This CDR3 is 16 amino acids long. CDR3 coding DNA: TGCGCCAGCAGCGCGCAAGCATTCCCTAGCACAGATACGCAGTATTTT. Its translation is CASSAQAFPSTDTQYF.

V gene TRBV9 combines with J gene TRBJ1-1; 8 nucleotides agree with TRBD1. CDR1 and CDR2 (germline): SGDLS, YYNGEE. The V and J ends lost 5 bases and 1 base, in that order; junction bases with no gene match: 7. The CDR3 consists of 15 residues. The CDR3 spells CASRADRGGNTEAFF. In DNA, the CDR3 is TGTGCCAGCAGAGCCGACAGGGGAGGGAACACTGAAGCTTTCTTT. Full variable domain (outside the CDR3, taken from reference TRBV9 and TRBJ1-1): DSGVTQTPKHLITATGQRVTLRCSPRSGDLSVYWYQQSLDQGLQFLIQYYNGEERAKGNILERFSAQQFPDLHSELNLSSLELGDSALYFCASRADRGGNTEAFFGQGTRLTVV.

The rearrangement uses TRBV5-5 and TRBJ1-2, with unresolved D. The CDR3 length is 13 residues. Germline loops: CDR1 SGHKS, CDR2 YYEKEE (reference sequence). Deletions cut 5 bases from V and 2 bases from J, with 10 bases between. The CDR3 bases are TGTGCCAGCAGGCTCACCGGGAACTATGGCTACACCTTC. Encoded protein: CASRLTGNYGYTF.

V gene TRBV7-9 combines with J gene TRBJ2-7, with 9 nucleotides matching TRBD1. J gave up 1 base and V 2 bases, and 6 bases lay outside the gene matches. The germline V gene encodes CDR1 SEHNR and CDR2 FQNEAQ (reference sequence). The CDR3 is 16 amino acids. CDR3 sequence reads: CASSLHPGQGSYEQYF. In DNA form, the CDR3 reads TGTGCCAGCAGCTTACACCCGGGACAGGGTTCCTACGAGCAGTACTTC.

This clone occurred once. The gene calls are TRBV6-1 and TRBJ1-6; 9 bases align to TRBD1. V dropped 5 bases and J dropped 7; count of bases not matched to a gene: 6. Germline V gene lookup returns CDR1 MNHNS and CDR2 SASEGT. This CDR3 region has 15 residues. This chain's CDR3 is CASSIGGQGNSPLHF. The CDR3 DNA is TGTGCCAGCAGTATAGGGGGACAGGGAAATTCACCCCTCCACTTT.